This T cell receptor beta chain was retrieved from a study of blood T cells in healthy people across ages. It was with a sample-barcoded 5' primer and a J-beta primer mix that a second PCR of roughly 6 to 12 cycles was run. A single record per CDR3 protein comes from TCRdb applying MiXCR to the 5' RACE reads. This table has approximately 1.5 million distinct CDR3 sequences, 30% to 40% appearing once. Findings and limits, study-wide: Among T cells, TCR beta diversity per million cells dropped roughly linearly as age rose.

Germline-derived CDR1 and CDR2 are SGHAT and FQDESV (reference sequence). The CDR3 consists of 15 residues. Regarding this clonotype: Its antigen is unidentified. A read error may account for a junction end that differs from germline.

V usage is TRBV11-1 and J usage is TRBJ2-1; 8 bases map to TRBD1. Sequenced input: blood. This receptor was identified in a young woman in good health. The CDR3 bases are TGTGCCGGCAGATCTGGACAGGGAAGGTACAATGAGCAGTTCTTC. Its protein product is CAGRSGQGRYNEQFF.